The rows below give T cell receptor beta chains drawn from one sample of a study of blood T cell repertoires in COVID-19. Some clones are missing from TCRdb's copy, which holds only in-frame ones; the method was immunoSEQ multiplex PCR. Found here are some 120,000 clones, about nine tenths of them singletons; the top ten hold about 1.9%. Sequencing was carried out using peripheral blood. Receptors were obtained from a human donor with active COVID-19. The donor label of this sample is uncertain. Each CDR3 is given with its conserved first and last residue. Fields, in order: CDR3 DNA, CDR3 protein, J gene, clone size, V gene, D gene. A D gene is named only where the DNA matches it firmly. Clone size is shown for a subset of rows, as once, few, many or a class of expanded clone.

CDR3nt: TGTGCCAGCAGTTTTACGAAGGACAGGGTTCCCTATGGCTACACCTTC
CDR3aa: CASSFTKDRVPYGYTF
j_gene: TRBJ1-2
abundance: .
v_gene: TRBV7-9
d_gene: TRBD1

CDR3nt: TGTGCCAGCAGCTCAGGGACAGGCGCCTACGAGCAGTACTTC
CDR3aa: CASSSGTGAYEQYF
j_gene: TRBJ2-7
abundance: .
v_gene: TRBV11-2
d_gene: TRBD1

CDR3nt: TGTGCCAGCAGCGAGGGACAGGGATACTCACCCCTCCACTTT
CDR3aa: CASSEGQGYSPLHF
j_gene: TRBJ1-6
abundance: .
v_gene: TRBV9
d_gene: TRBD1

CDR3nt: TGTGCCAGCAGCTTGCGGGATAACTATGGCTACACCTTC
CDR3aa: CASSLRDNYGYTF
j_gene: TRBJ1-2
abundance: .
v_gene: TRBV11-2
d_gene: .

CDR3nt: TGTGCCAGCAGCCTGACCGGGACAGGGGCTCGCTATGGCTACACCTTC
CDR3aa: CASSLTGTGARYGYTF
j_gene: TRBJ1-2
abundance: .
v_gene: TRBV5-4
d_gene: TRBD1

CDR3nt: TGTGCCAGCAGTTTCTGGGGGCGGGGGGCTTTCTTT
CDR3aa: CASSFWGRGAFF
j_gene: TRBJ1-1
abundance: .
v_gene: TRBV12-3/TRBV12-4
d_gene: .

CDR3nt: TGTGCCAGCAGTGAAGGGTGGGGGGTGGCTTTCTTT
CDR3aa: CASSEGWGVAFF
j_gene: TRBJ1-1
abundance: .
v_gene: TRBV6-1
d_gene: .

CDR3nt: TGTGCCAGCAGTTCACTCGCCCAGGGGGAGGCTTTCTTT
CDR3aa: CASSSLAQGEAFF
j_gene: TRBJ1-1
abundance: .
v_gene: TRBV28
d_gene: TRBD1

CDR3nt: TGTGCCAGTAGCCAGGAGCGGGGCGGCACAGATACGCAGTATTTT
CDR3aa: CASSQERGGTDTQYF
j_gene: TRBJ2-3
abundance: .
v_gene: TRBV19
d_gene: TRBD2

CDR3nt: TGTGCCAGCAGTTTCTTAGAGGCCCGTGGCCGGAACACTGAAGCTTTCTTT
CDR3aa: CASSFLEARGRNTEAFF
j_gene: TRBJ1-1
abundance: .
v_gene: TRBV27
d_gene: .

CDR3nt: TGTGCCAGCAGCCAAGACTTGCGGACTAGCGGCTACGAGCAGTACTTC
CDR3aa: CASSQDLRTSGYEQYF
j_gene: TRBJ2-7
abundance: once
v_gene: TRBV3-1/TRBV3-2
d_gene: TRBD2

CDR3nt: TGTGCCAGCAGCGCCGGGACAGGGGTATACGAGCAGTACTTC
CDR3aa: CASSAGTGVYEQYF
j_gene: TRBJ2-7
abundance: .
v_gene: TRBV7-9
d_gene: TRBD1

CDR3nt: TGTGCCAGCAGCTACCAGCGGGGGGGCACTGAAGCTTTCTTT
CDR3aa: CASSYQRGGTEAFF
j_gene: TRBJ1-1
abundance: .
v_gene: TRBV5-4
d_gene: .

CDR3nt: TGTGCCAGCAGCTTAGGCCACCTGGGAGCAGAGACCCAGTACTTC
CDR3aa: CASSLGHLGAETQYF
j_gene: TRBJ2-5
abundance: .
v_gene: TRBV11-2
d_gene: .

CDR3nt: TGTGCCAGCAGCGAGTGGGTTAGTCCCAAAACAGGGGGCCTTGTCGAGCAGTACTTC
CDR3aa: CASSEWVSPKTGGLVEQYF
j_gene: TRBJ2-7
abundance: .
v_gene: TRBV11-2
d_gene: TRBD1

CDR3nt: TGTGCCAGCAGAGAAGGTATAGGACAGGGGAGGAACACCGGGGAGCTGTTTTTT
CDR3aa: CASREGIGQGRNTGELFF
j_gene: TRBJ2-2
abundance: .
v_gene: TRBV6-1
d_gene: TRBD1

CDR3nt: TGTGCCAGCAGCGAGTTGATGACGGGCACCGGGGAGCTGTTTTTT
CDR3aa: CASSELMTGTGELFF
j_gene: TRBJ2-2
abundance: .
v_gene: TRBV5-4
d_gene: .

CDR3nt: TGCGCCAGTCAACCAGGGGGGAACACCGGGGAGCTGTTTTTT
CDR3aa: CASQPGGNTGELFF
j_gene: TRBJ2-2
abundance: .
v_gene: TRBV5-1
d_gene: TRBD1

CDR3nt: TGTGCCAGCACCGAAGGTCAGGGAAGCAATCAGCCCCAGCATTTT
CDR3aa: CASTEGQGSNQPQHF
j_gene: TRBJ1-5
abundance: .
v_gene: TRBV2
d_gene: .

CDR3nt: TGTGCCAGCAGCTATTATTCGGGACAGCCCCAGCATTTT
CDR3aa: CASSYYSGQPQHF
j_gene: TRBJ1-5
abundance: .
v_gene: TRBV6-2/TRBV6-3
d_gene: .

CDR3nt: TGTGCCAGCAGCTTTTTCCTAGCGTCTAGCACAGATACGCAGTATTTT
CDR3aa: CASSFFLASSTDTQYF
j_gene: TRBJ2-3
abundance: .
v_gene: TRBV7-6
d_gene: .

CDR3nt: TGTGCCAGCAGTTTGGGACTAGCGGGGCTCTACGAGCAGTACTTC
CDR3aa: CASSLGLAGLYEQYF
j_gene: TRBJ2-7
abundance: .
v_gene: TRBV6-2/TRBV6-3
d_gene: TRBD2

CDR3nt: TGTGCCAGTAGTATATCAGTGATTTCTGGAAACACCATATATTTT
CDR3aa: CASSISVISGNTIYF
j_gene: TRBJ1-3
abundance: .
v_gene: TRBV19
d_gene: .

CDR3nt: TGCGCCAGCAGCCAGGTACTAGCGGTGAATCCCTACGAGCAGTACTTC
CDR3aa: CASSQVLAVNPYEQYF
j_gene: TRBJ2-7
abundance: .
v_gene: TRBV4-1
d_gene: TRBD2

CDR3nt: TGCGCCAGCAGCCAAGATCCGGGTCTAATGAACACTGAAGCTTTCTTT
CDR3aa: CASSQDPGLMNTEAFF
j_gene: TRBJ1-1
abundance: .
v_gene: TRBV4-1
d_gene: .

CDR3nt: TGTGCCAGCAGCCAAGTTCTTTATGACAGGGAGAGTCCAGATACGCAGTATTTT
CDR3aa: CASSQVLYDRESPDTQYF
j_gene: TRBJ2-3
abundance: .
v_gene: TRBV3-1/TRBV3-2
d_gene: TRBD1

CDR3nt: TGCGCCAGCAGCCAGAGCTCGGGGACAGGAGTGAACACTGAAGCTTTCTTT
CDR3aa: CASSQSSGTGVNTEAFF
j_gene: TRBJ1-1
abundance: .
v_gene: TRBV4-1
d_gene: TRBD1

CDR3nt: TGTGCCAGCAGCCCCCGACAGGTTGTGGGTCTGCACGAGCAGTACTTC
CDR3aa: CASSPRQVVGLHEQYF
j_gene: TRBJ2-7
abundance: few
v_gene: TRBV11-2
d_gene: .

CDR3nt: TGTGCCAGCAGCTTCCCCTGGCCGCAGGGCGCCCACGAGCAGTACTTC
CDR3aa: CASSFPWPQGAHEQYF
j_gene: TRBJ2-7
abundance: .
v_gene: TRBV5-4
d_gene: .

CDR3nt: TGTGCCAGCAGCCCAGGGCAGGGGTCTTCACCCCTCCACTTT
CDR3aa: CASSPGQGSSPLHF
j_gene: TRBJ1-6
abundance: .
v_gene: TRBV7-3
d_gene: .

CDR3nt: TGTGCCAGTAGTATAGGCGGGGTCAATGAGCAGTTCTTC
CDR3aa: CASSIGGVNEQFF
j_gene: TRBJ2-1
abundance: .
v_gene: TRBV19
d_gene: .

CDR3nt: TGTGCCAGTAGTTGGCTGGCAGGGGACACCGGGGAGCTGTTTTTT
CDR3aa: CASSWLAGDTGELFF
j_gene: TRBJ2-2
abundance: once
v_gene: TRBV19
d_gene: .

CDR3nt: TGTGCCAGCAGTTACCGAGGGGGCTACACAGATACGCAGTATTTT
CDR3aa: CASSYRGGYTDTQYF
j_gene: TRBJ2-3
abundance: .
v_gene: TRBV6-5
d_gene: TRBD1

CDR3nt: TGTGCCAGCAGTTACTTGGGACAGGGGGTGGGCGAGCAGTACTTC
CDR3aa: CASSYLGQGVGEQYF
j_gene: TRBJ2-7
abundance: .
v_gene: TRBV6-6
d_gene: TRBD1

CDR3nt: TGTGCCAGTAGGCTTAACAGGGATAACTATGGCTACACCTTC
CDR3aa: CASRLNRDNYGYTF
j_gene: TRBJ1-2
abundance: .
v_gene: TRBV19
d_gene: .